This T cell receptor beta chain stems from a study of T cells after somatic rescue of genetic block. V shed 6 bases and J shed 0 bases, with 9 bases lying between them. This CDR3 spans 14 amino acids. From germline, CDR1 is MNHEY and CDR2 SVGAGI. The repertoire was sequenced with immunoSEQ multiplex PCR; TCRdb's copy has only in-frame clones and lacks some. This table holds tens of thousands of clones, more than 75% found once. Sequencing used peripheral blood mononuclear cells (PBMCs). The receptor was isolated from a man aged 30-40 years. This chain joins TRBV6-5 and TRBJ2-1; D is ambiguous. For the CDR3, the DNA is TGTGCCAGCAGCCCCCTGAGCTCCTACAATGAGCAGTTCTTC. This encodes CASSPLSSYNEQFF.